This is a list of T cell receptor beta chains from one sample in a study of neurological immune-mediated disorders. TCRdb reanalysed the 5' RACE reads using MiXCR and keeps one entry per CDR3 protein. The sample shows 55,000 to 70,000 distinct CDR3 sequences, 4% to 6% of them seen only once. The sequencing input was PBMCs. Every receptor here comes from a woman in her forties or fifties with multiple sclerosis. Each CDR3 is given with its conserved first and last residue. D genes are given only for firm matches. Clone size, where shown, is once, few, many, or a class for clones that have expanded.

CDR3nt: TGCAGCGTTGTAAGGGACAGGGACGGGGATGAGCAGTTCTTC; CDR3aa: CSVVRDRDGDEQFF; v_gene: TRBV29-1; j_gene: TRBJ2-1; abundance: many; d_gene: TRBD1
CDR3nt: TGTGCCAGCAGCTTAGTAGGGAATCAACCTGGAAACACCATATATTTT; CDR3aa: CASSLVGNQPGNTIYF; v_gene: TRBV7-6; j_gene: TRBJ1-3; abundance: many; d_gene: -
CDR3nt: TGTGCCAGCAGTTTACAGGCAGGGAGGGGCATTCAGTACTTC; CDR3aa: CASSLQAGRGIQYF; v_gene: TRBV28; j_gene: TRBJ2-4; abundance: many; d_gene: TRBD2
CDR3nt: TGTGCCAGCAGTTACGTGGGGCCGACAGATACGCAGTATTTT; CDR3aa: CASSYVGPTDTQYF; v_gene: TRBV6-2/TRBV6-3; j_gene: TRBJ2-3; abundance: many; d_gene: -
CDR3nt: TGTGCCAGCAGCTTGCGGGGGACAGGGAAATCCTACGAGCAGTACTTC; CDR3aa: CASSLRGTGKSYEQYF; v_gene: TRBV5-6; j_gene: TRBJ2-7; abundance: many; d_gene: TRBD1
CDR3nt: TGCGCCAGCAGCCGTCTTTTATCAGATACGCAGTATTTT; CDR3aa: CASSRLLSDTQYF; v_gene: TRBV4-3; j_gene: TRBJ2-3; abundance: many; d_gene: -
CDR3nt: TGTGCCAGCAGTTACGACAGGTGGGGAAACACCATATATTTT; CDR3aa: CASSYDRWGNTIYF; v_gene: TRBV6-5; j_gene: TRBJ1-3; abundance: many; d_gene: -
CDR3nt: TGTGCCAGCAGCTTAAGCGAGGCCACAGATACGCAGTATTTT; CDR3aa: CASSLSEATDTQYF; v_gene: TRBV7-3; j_gene: TRBJ2-3; abundance: many; d_gene: -
CDR3nt: TGTGCCATTAAGCCGGGACAGGGCGAGGGATGGTCCTCCTACGAGCAGTACTTC; CDR3aa: CAIKPGQGEGWSSYEQYF; v_gene: TRBV10-3; j_gene: TRBJ2-7; abundance: many; d_gene: TRBD1
CDR3nt: TGTGCCAGCAGAGGGGTGAACTACGAGCAGTACTTC; CDR3aa: CASRGVNYEQYF; v_gene: TRBV27; j_gene: TRBJ2-7; abundance: few; d_gene: -
CDR3nt: TGTGCCAGCAGTTTAAGTAGCTCCTACAGCGAGCAGTACTTC; CDR3aa: CASSLSSSYSEQYF; v_gene: TRBV12-3/TRBV12-4; j_gene: TRBJ2-7; abundance: few; d_gene: -
CDR3nt: TGTGCCAGCAGTGCAAGATTGCAGAAACCCCTCCACTTT; CDR3aa: CASSARLQKPLHF; v_gene: TRBV2; j_gene: TRBJ1-6; abundance: many; d_gene: -
CDR3nt: TGTGCCAGTAGTATTTTGTGGACAGGGACACCCGGGGGCTACACCTTC; CDR3aa: CASSILWTGTPGGYTF; v_gene: TRBV19; j_gene: TRBJ1-2; abundance: once; d_gene: TRBD1
CDR3nt: TGCAGTGCTAGAGCGTGGGGAACAGGAACTAATGAAAAACTGTTTTTT; CDR3aa: CSARAWGTGTNEKLFF; v_gene: TRBV20-1; j_gene: TRBJ1-4; abundance: many; d_gene: -
CDR3nt: TGTGCCAGCAGCTTTAGGGTTACTGAAGCTTTCTTT; CDR3aa: CASSFRVTEAFF; v_gene: TRBV5-6; j_gene: TRBJ1-1; abundance: many; d_gene: -
CDR3nt: TGTGCCAGTATGGACAGCCTGTACCAAGAGACCCAGTACTTC; CDR3aa: CASMDSLYQETQYF; v_gene: TRBV7-2; j_gene: TRBJ2-5; abundance: -; d_gene: -
CDR3nt: TGTGCCAGCAGTTACTGGAGGGTAGGACAGCCCCAGCATTTT; CDR3aa: CASSYWRVGQPQHF; v_gene: TRBV6-6; j_gene: TRBJ1-5; abundance: many; d_gene: -
CDR3nt: TGTGCCAGCTCTCGCCTACAGGGATCGGACGAGCAGTACTTC; CDR3aa: CASSRLQGSDEQYF; v_gene: TRBV18; j_gene: TRBJ2-7; abundance: -; d_gene: -
CDR3nt: TGTGCCAGCAGTTCCGCTAACCGGGGACTAGATGAGCAGTTCTTC; CDR3aa: CASSSANRGLDEQFF; v_gene: TRBV12-3/TRBV12-4; j_gene: TRBJ2-1; abundance: many; d_gene: TRBD2
CDR3nt: TGTGCCAGCTCACCCCTCCGTTCCGGGACAGGGGCCACTGAAGCTTTCTTT; CDR3aa: CASSPLRSGTGATEAFF; v_gene: TRBV18; j_gene: TRBJ1-1; abundance: few; d_gene: TRBD1
CDR3nt: TGTGCCAGCAGTTTCTATTCTAGCGGCTCCTACAATGAGCAGTTCTTC; CDR3aa: CASSFYSSGSYNEQFF; v_gene: TRBV6-5; j_gene: TRBJ2-1; abundance: many; d_gene: TRBD2
CDR3nt: TGTGCCAGCAGCTTTTCCCCCCATGGGACAGTGCCTGAAAAACTGTTTTTT; CDR3aa: CASSFSPHGTVPEKLFF; v_gene: TRBV7-9; j_gene: TRBJ1-4; abundance: many; d_gene: TRBD1
CDR3nt: TGTGCCAGCAGTCCAGGGGTCGGGGAGACCCAGTACTTC; CDR3aa: CASSPGVGETQYF; v_gene: TRBV5-6; j_gene: TRBJ2-5; abundance: many; d_gene: -
CDR3nt: TGCGCCAGCAGTCTCGACGGGGAGACCCAGTACTTC; CDR3aa: CASSLDGETQYF; v_gene: TRBV5-1; j_gene: TRBJ2-5; abundance: many; d_gene: -
CDR3nt: TGTGCCAGCAGCAAGGACAGGAGCGACGAGCAGTACTTC; CDR3aa: CASSKDRSDEQYF; v_gene: TRBV3-1; j_gene: TRBJ2-7; abundance: many; d_gene: TRBD1
CDR3nt: TGCAGTGCTAGAGATCCTCGGGGAGGGTTGCGGGGGTGGGGAGAGACCCAGTACTTC; CDR3aa: CSARDPRGGLRGWGETQYF; v_gene: TRBV20-1; j_gene: TRBJ2-5; abundance: many; d_gene: TRBD2
CDR3nt: TGCAGTGCTAGGGGGGGGCGGAACGGGGAGCTGTTTTTT; CDR3aa: CSARGGRNGELFF; v_gene: TRBV20-1; j_gene: TRBJ2-2; abundance: many; d_gene: -
CDR3nt: TGTGCCAGCAGCTTGCGACGGGGCCCCGAAGGCTACACCTTC; CDR3aa: CASSLRRGPEGYTF; v_gene: TRBV5-6; j_gene: TRBJ1-2; abundance: few; d_gene: -
CDR3nt: TGTGCCAGCAGCCCTACGACAGGGGGCTTCAATGAGCAGTTCTTC; CDR3aa: CASSPTTGGFNEQFF; v_gene: TRBV7-2; j_gene: TRBJ2-1; abundance: many; d_gene: TRBD1
CDR3nt: TGCGCCAGCAGCTTGGGAGGATTTCTCTCTGGAAACACCATATATTTT; CDR3aa: CASSLGGFLSGNTIYF; v_gene: TRBV5-1; j_gene: TRBJ1-3; abundance: many; d_gene: -
CDR3nt: TGTGCCAGCAGTAAGTGGCCACAGAATGAGCAGTTCTTC; CDR3aa: CASSKWPQNEQFF; v_gene: TRBV14; j_gene: TRBJ2-1; abundance: many; d_gene: -
CDR3nt: TGTGCCAGCAGCTTACGTGGGGGACAGAGGGAAGAGACCCAGTACTTC; CDR3aa: CASSLRGGQREETQYF; v_gene: TRBV13; j_gene: TRBJ2-5; abundance: many; d_gene: TRBD1
CDR3nt: TGCGCCAGCAGGCCCGTTGGGGGGGCCTCCTACAATGAGCAGTTCTTC; CDR3aa: CASRPVGGASYNEQFF; v_gene: TRBV5-1; j_gene: TRBJ2-1; abundance: few; d_gene: -
CDR3nt: TGTGCCAGCAGCTTTAGGACAGGGGACACAGATACGCAGTATTTT; CDR3aa: CASSFRTGDTDTQYF; v_gene: TRBV5-6; j_gene: TRBJ2-3; abundance: many; d_gene: TRBD1
CDR3nt: TGTGCCATCAGAGGGGATCGTACCTACAATGAGCAGTTCTTC; CDR3aa: CAIRGDRTYNEQFF; v_gene: TRBV10-3; j_gene: TRBJ2-1; abundance: many; d_gene: -
CDR3nt: TGTGCCAGCAGCTTTCGTCGGGACAGGGCCTTAACCTATGGCTACACCTTC; CDR3aa: CASSFRRDRALTYGYTF; v_gene: TRBV7-6; j_gene: TRBJ1-2; abundance: many; d_gene: TRBD1
CDR3nt: TGCAGCGTTGATGTAAACACTGAAGCTTTCTTT; CDR3aa: CSVDVNTEAFF; v_gene: TRBV29-1; j_gene: TRBJ1-1; abundance: few; d_gene: -
CDR3nt: TGTGCCAGCAGTTTGTCCGGGACTAGGCCGGAGACCCAGTACTTC; CDR3aa: CASSLSGTRPETQYF; v_gene: TRBV6-5; j_gene: TRBJ2-5; abundance: many; d_gene: TRBD2
CDR3nt: TGTGCCAGCAGTTACTCTTCGACAGGGGGCACTGAAGCTTTCTTT; CDR3aa: CASSYSSTGGTEAFF; v_gene: TRBV6-6; j_gene: TRBJ1-1; abundance: many; d_gene: TRBD1
CDR3nt: TGTGCCAGCAGTTACGAGGGTACGCAGTATTTT; CDR3aa: CASSYEGTQYF; v_gene: TRBV6-5; j_gene: TRBJ2-3; abundance: many; d_gene: -
CDR3nt: TGTGCCAGCAGCCTTTCAGGACTCGCCATTGAGCAGTTCTTC; CDR3aa: CASSLSGLAIEQFF; v_gene: TRBV9; j_gene: TRBJ2-1; abundance: many; d_gene: -
CDR3nt: TGTGCCAGCAGCTTAGCGTTGCGGAATGAAGCTTTCTTT; CDR3aa: CASSLALRNEAFF; v_gene: TRBV11-1; j_gene: TRBJ1-1; abundance: many; d_gene: -
CDR3nt: TGCGCCAGCAGCCAAGAACCGGGACAGGGTACCTACAATGAGCAGTTCTTC; CDR3aa: CASSQEPGQGTYNEQFF; v_gene: TRBV4-3; j_gene: TRBJ2-1; abundance: many; d_gene: TRBD1
CDR3nt: TGTGCCAGCAGTTTCAGCTCTGGGGCCAACGTCCTGACTTTC; CDR3aa: CASSFSSGANVLTF; v_gene: TRBV6-2/TRBV6-3; j_gene: TRBJ2-6; abundance: -; d_gene: -
CDR3nt: TGTGCCAGCAGCTTAGCGGGACAGCTGCATCAGCCCCAGCATTTT; CDR3aa: CASSLAGQLHQPQHF; v_gene: TRBV11-2; j_gene: TRBJ1-5; abundance: many; d_gene: TRBD1
CDR3nt: TGTGCCAGCGCCACGGGAAAAAGGTACAATGAGCAGTTCTTC; CDR3aa: CASATGKRYNEQFF; v_gene: TRBV11-3; j_gene: TRBJ2-1; abundance: few; d_gene: -
CDR3nt: TGTGCCAGCAGCTTAGAGGGGTTCGTCACAGATACGCAGTATTTT; CDR3aa: CASSLEGFVTDTQYF; v_gene: TRBV7-6; j_gene: TRBJ2-3; abundance: many; d_gene: -
CDR3nt: TGTGCCAGCAGCGCAGAAACAGGGGTGACTGAAGCTTTCTTT; CDR3aa: CASSAETGVTEAFF; v_gene: TRBV7-9; j_gene: TRBJ1-1; abundance: many; d_gene: TRBD1
CDR3nt: TGTGCCAGCAGCTTAGCGAGGTCAAACTATGGCTACACCTTC; CDR3aa: CASSLARSNYGYTF; v_gene: TRBV7-2; j_gene: TRBJ1-2; abundance: many; d_gene: -
CDR3nt: TGTGCCAGCAGTTTGGGGGGAATGTATGGCTACACCTTC; CDR3aa: CASSLGGMYGYTF; v_gene: TRBV28; j_gene: TRBJ1-2; abundance: many; d_gene: -
CDR3nt: TGCAGTGCTTATGACAGGGCCCCTCATCAGCCCCAGCATTTT; CDR3aa: CSAYDRAPHQPQHF; v_gene: TRBV20-1; j_gene: TRBJ1-5; abundance: many; d_gene: TRBD1
CDR3nt: TGCGCCAGCAGCTTTCTGGGGGGAAGAAGCACCGGGGAGCTGTTTTTT; CDR3aa: CASSFLGGRSTGELFF; v_gene: TRBV5-1; j_gene: TRBJ2-2; abundance: many; d_gene: -
CDR3nt: TGTGCCACCAGTGATTCGGGGCAGGGGGCGGACGAGCAGTACTTC; CDR3aa: CATSDSGQGADEQYF; v_gene: TRBV24-1; j_gene: TRBJ2-7; abundance: many; d_gene: TRBD1
CDR3nt: TGTGCCAGCAGTTACCCCAGTGGCGCCGAGACTGAAGCTTTCTTT; CDR3aa: CASSYPSGAETEAFF; v_gene: TRBV6-6; j_gene: TRBJ1-1; abundance: many; d_gene: -
CDR3nt: TGTGCCAGCGTCAGGGGGCTTAACGGCTACACCTTC; CDR3aa: CASVRGLNGYTF; v_gene: TRBV5-8; j_gene: TRBJ1-2; abundance: many; d_gene: TRBD1
CDR3nt: TGTGCCAGTAAAACAAACACCGGGGAGCTGTTTTTT; CDR3aa: CASKTNTGELFF; v_gene: TRBV19; j_gene: TRBJ2-2; abundance: -; d_gene: -
CDR3nt: TGTGCCAGCAGCTGGGTCGGCGGGGAACACGAGCAGTACTTC; CDR3aa: CASSWVGGEHEQYF; v_gene: TRBV7-2; j_gene: TRBJ2-7; abundance: many; d_gene: -
CDR3nt: TGCAGCGTTGAAGGAGGGGTCAACGAGCAGTACTTC; CDR3aa: CSVEGGVNEQYF; v_gene: TRBV29-1; j_gene: TRBJ2-7; abundance: many; d_gene: -
CDR3nt: TGCGCCAGCAGCTTGGATGGACAGGGGGACACCGGGGAGCTGTTTTTT; CDR3aa: CASSLDGQGDTGELFF; v_gene: TRBV5-1; j_gene: TRBJ2-2; abundance: many; d_gene: TRBD1